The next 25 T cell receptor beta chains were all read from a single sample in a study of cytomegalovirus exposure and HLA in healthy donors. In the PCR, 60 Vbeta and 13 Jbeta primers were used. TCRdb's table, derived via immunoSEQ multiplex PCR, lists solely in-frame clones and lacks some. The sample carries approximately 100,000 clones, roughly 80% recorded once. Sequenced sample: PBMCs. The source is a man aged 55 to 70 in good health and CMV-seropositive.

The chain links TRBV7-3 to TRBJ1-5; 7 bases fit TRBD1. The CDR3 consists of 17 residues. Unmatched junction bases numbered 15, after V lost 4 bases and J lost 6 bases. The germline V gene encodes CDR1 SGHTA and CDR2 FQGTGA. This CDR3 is CASSSTGPWIPSQPQHF. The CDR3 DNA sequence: TGTGCCAGCAGCTCGACAGGGCCCTGGATTCCCAGTCAGCCCCAGCATTTT.

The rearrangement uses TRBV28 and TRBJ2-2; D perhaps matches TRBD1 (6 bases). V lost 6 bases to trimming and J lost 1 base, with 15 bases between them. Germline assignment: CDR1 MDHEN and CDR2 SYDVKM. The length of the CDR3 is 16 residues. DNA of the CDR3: TGTGCCAGCAGGAACAGGGACCAATGGAACACCGGGGAGCTGTTTTTT. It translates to CASRNRDQWNTGELFF. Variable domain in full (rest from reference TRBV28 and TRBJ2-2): DVKVTQSSRYLVKRTGEKVFLECVQDMDHENMFWYRQDPGLGLRLIYFSYDVKMKEKGDIPEGYSVSREKKERFSLILESASTNQTSMYLCASRNRDQWNTGELFFGEGSRLTVL.

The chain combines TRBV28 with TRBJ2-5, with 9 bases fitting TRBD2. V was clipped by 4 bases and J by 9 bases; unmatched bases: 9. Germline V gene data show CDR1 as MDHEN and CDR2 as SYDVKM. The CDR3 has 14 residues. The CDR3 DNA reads TGTGCCAGCAGTTCGCGGGGGGGGCCGGAGGCCCAGTACTTC. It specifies CASSSRGGPEAQYF.

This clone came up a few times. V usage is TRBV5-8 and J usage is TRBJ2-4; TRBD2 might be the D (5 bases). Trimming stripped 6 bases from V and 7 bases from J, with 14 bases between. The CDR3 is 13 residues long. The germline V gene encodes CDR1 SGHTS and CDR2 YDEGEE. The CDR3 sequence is CASTRRAFNIQYF. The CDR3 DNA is TGTGCCAGCACCCGGCGGGCCTTTAACATTCAGTACTTC.

CDR3 amino acids: CSAPLTGGSGYTF. The CDR3 DNA reads as TGCAGCGCCCCACTCACAGGGGGGAGTGGCTACACCTTC. The chain recombines TRBV29-1 with TRBJ1-2; TRBD1 aligns across 8 bases. The CDR3 length is 13 residues. In germline, CDR1 is SQVTM, CDR2 ANQGSEA. The V gene end was trimmed by 7 bases and the J gene end by 7 bases; junction bases not matched to a gene: 11.

The CDR3 DNA is TGTGCCAGCAGCGCGACAGGGGGCAATCAGCCCCAGCATTTT. It codes for CASSATGGNQPQHF. The chain carries TRBV7-2 and TRBJ1-5; 8 positions agree with TRBD1. The V gene end was trimmed by 5 bases and the J gene end by 2 bases; junction bases not matched to a gene: 2. The CDR3 sequence is 14 residues long. Germline CDR1 reads SGHTA; CDR2 reads FQGNSA.

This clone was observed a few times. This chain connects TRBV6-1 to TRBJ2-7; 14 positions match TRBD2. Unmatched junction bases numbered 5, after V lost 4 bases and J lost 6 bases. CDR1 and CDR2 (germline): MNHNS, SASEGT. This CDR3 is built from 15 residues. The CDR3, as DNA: TGTGCCAGCAGTGCCGGGACTAGCGGGGGTTTCGAGCAGTACTTC. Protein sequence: CASSAGTSGGFEQYF.

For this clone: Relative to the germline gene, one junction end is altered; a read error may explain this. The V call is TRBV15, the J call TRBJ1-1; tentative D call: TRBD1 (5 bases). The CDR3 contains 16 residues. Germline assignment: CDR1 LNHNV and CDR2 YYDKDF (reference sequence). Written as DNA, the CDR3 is TGTGCCGCCAGCAGAGATAGGGGCAGCCCGAACACTGAAGCTTTCTTT. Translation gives CAASRDRGSPNTEAFF.

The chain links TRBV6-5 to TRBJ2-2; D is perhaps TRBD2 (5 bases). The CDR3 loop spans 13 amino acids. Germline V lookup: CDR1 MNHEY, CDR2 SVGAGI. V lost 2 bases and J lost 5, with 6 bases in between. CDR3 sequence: CASSYTGTGELFF. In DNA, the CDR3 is TGTGCCAGCAGTTACACGGGGACCGGGGAGCTGTTTTTT.

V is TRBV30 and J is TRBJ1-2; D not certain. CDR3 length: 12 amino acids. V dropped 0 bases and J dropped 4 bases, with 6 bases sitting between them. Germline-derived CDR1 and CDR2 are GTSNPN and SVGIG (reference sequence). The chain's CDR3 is CAWSVQSYGYTF. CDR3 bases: TGTGCCTGGAGTGTACAAAGCTATGGCTACACCTTC.

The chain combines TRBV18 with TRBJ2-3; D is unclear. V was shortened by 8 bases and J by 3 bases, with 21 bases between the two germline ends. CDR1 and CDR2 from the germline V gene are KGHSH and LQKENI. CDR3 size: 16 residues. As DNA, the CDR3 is TGTGCCAGCACGACGAGTACACCAGACTTAACAGATACGCAGTATTTT. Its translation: CASTTSTPDLTDTQYF.

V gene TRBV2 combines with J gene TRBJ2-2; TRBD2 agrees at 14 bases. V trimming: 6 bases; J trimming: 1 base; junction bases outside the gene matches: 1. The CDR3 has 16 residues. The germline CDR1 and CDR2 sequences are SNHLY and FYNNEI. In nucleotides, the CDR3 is TGTGCCAGCAGGGGACTAGCGGGGGTGAACACCGGGGAGCTGTTTTTT. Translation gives CASRGLAGVNTGELFF.

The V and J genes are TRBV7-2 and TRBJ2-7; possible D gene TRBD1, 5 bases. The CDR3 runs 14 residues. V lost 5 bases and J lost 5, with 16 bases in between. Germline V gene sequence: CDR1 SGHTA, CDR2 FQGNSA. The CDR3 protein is CASSPKAGYNEQYF. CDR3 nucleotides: TGTGCCAGCAGCCCGAAGGCAGGGTACAACGAGCAGTACTTC.

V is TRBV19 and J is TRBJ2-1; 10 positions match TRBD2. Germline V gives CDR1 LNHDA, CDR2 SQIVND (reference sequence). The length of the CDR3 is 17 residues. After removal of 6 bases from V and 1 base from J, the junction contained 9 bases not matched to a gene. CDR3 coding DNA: TGTGCCAGTAGCCGAAGCGGGGGGGCCTTGTCCTACAATGAGCAGTTCTTC. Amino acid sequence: CASSRSGGALSYNEQFF.

The chain's CDR3 is CASPSARTGELFF. The CDR3 DNA follows: TGTGCCAGCCCCAGCGCGCGGACCGGGGAGCTGTTTTTT. This chain connects TRBV7-9 to TRBJ2-2; D is unresolved. This CDR3 has 13 amino acids. Trimming removed 8 bases at V and 5 bases at J, with 12 bases between. Per germline, CDR1 SEHNR and CDR2 FQNEAQ (reference sequence). Supplemented by reference TRBV7-9 and TRBJ2-2, the full variable domain reads DTGVSQNPRHKITKRGQNVTFRCDPISEHNRLYWYRQTLGQGPEFLTYFQNEAQLEKSRLLSDRFSAERPKGSFSTLEIQRTEQGDSAMYLCASPSARTGELFFGEGSRLTVL.

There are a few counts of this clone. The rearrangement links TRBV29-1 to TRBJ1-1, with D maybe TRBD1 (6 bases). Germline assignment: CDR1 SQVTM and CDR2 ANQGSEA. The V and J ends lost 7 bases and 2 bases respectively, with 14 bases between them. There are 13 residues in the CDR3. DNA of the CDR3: TGCAGCGCCAAGGGGGGGTTTAACACTGAAGCTTTCTTT. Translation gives CSAKGGFNTEAFF.

CDR3: CASRQGLGHHEQFF. CDR3 nucleotide sequence: TGTGCCAGCAGGCAGGGGTTGGGACACCATGAGCAGTTCTTC. The chain uses TRBV9 and TRBJ2-1; tentatively, D is TRBD1 (6 bases). Per germline, CDR1 SGDLS and CDR2 YYNGEE. CDR3 size: 14 residues. The V and J ends lost 5 bases and 8 bases respectively, with 17 bases between them.

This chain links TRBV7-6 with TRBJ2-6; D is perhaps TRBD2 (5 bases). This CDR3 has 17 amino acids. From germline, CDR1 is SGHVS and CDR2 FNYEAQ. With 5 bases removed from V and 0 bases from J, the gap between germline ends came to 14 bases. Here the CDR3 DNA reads TGTGCCAGCAGCAGACCCTTTGAGGGCTCTGGGGCCAACGTCCTGACTTTC. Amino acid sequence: CASSRPFEGSGANVLTF.

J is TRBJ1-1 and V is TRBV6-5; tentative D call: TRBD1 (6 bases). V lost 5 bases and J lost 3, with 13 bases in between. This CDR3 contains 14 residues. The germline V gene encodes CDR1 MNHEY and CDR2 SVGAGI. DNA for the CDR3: TGTGCCAGCAGTCGCGGGTCAGGGGACACTGAAGCTTTCTTT. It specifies CASSRGSGDTEAFF.

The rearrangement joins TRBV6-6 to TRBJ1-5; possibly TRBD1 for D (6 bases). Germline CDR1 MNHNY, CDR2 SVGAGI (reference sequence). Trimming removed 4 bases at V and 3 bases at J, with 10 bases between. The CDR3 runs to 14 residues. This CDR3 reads CASSSGQYNQPQHF. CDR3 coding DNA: TGTGCCAGCAGTTCCGGACAGTACAATCAGCCCCAGCATTTT.

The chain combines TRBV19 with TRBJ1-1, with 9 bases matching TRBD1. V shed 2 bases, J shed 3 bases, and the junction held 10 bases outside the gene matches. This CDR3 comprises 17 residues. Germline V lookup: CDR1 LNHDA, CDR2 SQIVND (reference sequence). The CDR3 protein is CASSISYRGRPDTEAFF. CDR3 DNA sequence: TGTGCCAGTAGTATATCGTACAGGGGGCGTCCGGACACTGAAGCTTTCTTT.

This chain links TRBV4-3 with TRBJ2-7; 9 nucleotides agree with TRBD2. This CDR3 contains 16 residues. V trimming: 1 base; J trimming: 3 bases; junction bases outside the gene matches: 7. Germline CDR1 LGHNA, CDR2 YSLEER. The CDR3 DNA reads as TGCGCCAGCAGCCAAGTGGGGAGCGGGGGGTTCTACGAGCAGTACTTC. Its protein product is CASSQVGSGGFYEQYF.

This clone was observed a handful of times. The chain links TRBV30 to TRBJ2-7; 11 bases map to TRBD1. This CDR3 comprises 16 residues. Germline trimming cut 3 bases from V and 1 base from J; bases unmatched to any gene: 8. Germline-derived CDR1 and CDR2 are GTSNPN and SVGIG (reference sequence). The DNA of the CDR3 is TGTGCCTGGAGCCGAATCGGACAGGGGGCTTCCTACGAGCAGTACTTC. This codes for CAWSRIGQGASYEQYF.

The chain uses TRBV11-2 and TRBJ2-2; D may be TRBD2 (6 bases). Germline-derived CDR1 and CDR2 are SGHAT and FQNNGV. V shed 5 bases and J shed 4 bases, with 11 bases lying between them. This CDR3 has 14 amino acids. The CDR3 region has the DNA TGTGCCAGCAGCCCGGGACTTTTCACCGGGGAGCTGTTTTTT. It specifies CASSPGLFTGELFF.

The CDR3 sequence: CAHHLNAAGRTQYF. The DNA for the CDR3 is TGTGCCCACCATCTGAACGCTGCGGGGAGGACCCAGTACTTC. The V gene is TRBV27, the J gene TRBJ2-5, with D possibly being TRBD2 (6 bases). Trimming took 11 bases from V and 7 from J, leaving 23 bases between them. In germline, CDR1 is MNHEY, CDR2 SMNVEV (reference sequence). The CDR3 covers 14 residues.